This entry lists 5 T cell receptor beta chains sequenced from one sample in a study of CD8 T cells in ankylosing spondylitis. TCRdb called the 5' RACE reads again in MiXCR, with one record for every CDR3 protein. The sample contains over 75,000 distinct CDR3 sequences, 7.5% to 9% of which appear only once. Source material: blood, either unsorted or a sorted T cell fraction (not recorded which). The origin of the receptors is a male donor with ankylosing spondylitis or in good health (not recorded which).

The table lists this clonotype with many counts. The chain is built from TRBV7-3 and TRBJ1-1, with 8 bases lining up with TRBD1. The length of the CDR3 is 14 residues. V shed 5 bases and J 10 bases; nucleotides not matched to a gene: 12. The germline gives CDR1 SGHTA, CDR2 FQGTGA. The CDR3: CASSPTQGGGTAFF. For the CDR3, the DNA is TGTGCCAGCAGCCCAACACAGGGGGGAGGGACAGCTTTCTTT.

This clonotype appeared many times. The chain joins TRBV5-1 to TRBJ1-6; 8 bases are shared with TRBD1. This CDR3 has 14 amino acids. Unmatched junction bases numbered 7, after V lost 4 bases and J lost 10 bases. CDR1 and CDR2 from the germline V gene are SGHRS and YFSETQ. The CDR3 nucleotides read TGCGCCAGCAGCAGGACAGGGATTGAATCACCCCTCCACTTT. Amino acids: CASSRTGIESPLHF.

This clonotype was counted ten times or more. The chain recombines TRBV6-1 with TRBJ2-2, with 10 bases fitting TRBD2. Trimming removed 7 bases from V and 6 bases from J; junction bases left unmatched: 11. Germline assignment: CDR1 MNHNS and CDR2 SASEGT. The CDR3 is made up of 16 amino acids. The CDR3 sequence is CASTLLAGENSGELFF. As DNA, the CDR3 is TGTGCCAGCACCCTTCTAGCGGGGGAGAATTCCGGGGAGCTGTTTTTT.

This clonotype was counted ten times or more. This chain uses TRBV12-3 or TRBV12-4 with TRBJ2-5; D not resolved. V was shortened by 1 base and J by 5 bases, with 11 bases between the two germline ends. There are 14 residues in the CDR3. The CDR3 nucleotides are TGTGCCAGCAGTTTAGTCACGATCCGGGAGACCCAGTACTTC. Its protein is CASSLVTIRETQYF.

This clonotype occurred many times. V and J are TRBV5-6 and TRBJ2-7; D remains ambiguous. V was clipped by 0 bases and J by 5 bases, with 12 bases between them. CDR1 and CDR2 from the germline V gene are SGHDT and YYEEEE. The CDR3 length is 14 residues. DNA of the CDR3: TGTGCCAGCAGCTTGGTGGCGAGTTTCCACGAGCAGTACTTC. Translating it yields CASSLVASFHEQYF.